Presented here are 7 T cell receptor beta chains from one specimen sequenced in a study of beta chain features in type 1 diabetes. Isolated RNA was reverse transcribed in full, so expressed TCRB transcripts were sequenced. Generated by immunoSEQ multiplex PCR, the TCRdb table keeps only in-frame clones and is missing some. The repertoire holds about 620,000 clones, about 16% seen once, with about 0.097% in the top ten. Sequencing input: naive CD4+ T cells from blood. The receptors were sampled from a man aged 18 to 30 in good health.

V is TRBV7-2 and J is TRBJ2-7; perhaps TRBD2 as D (5 bases). Trimming removed 0 bases from V and 3 bases from J, with 9 bases in between. CDR1 is SGHTA and CDR2 is FQGNSA in the germline V gene. This CDR3 contains 14 residues. CDR3 sequence (DNA): TGTGCCAGCAGCTTAGCGGAGGCACGCTACGAGCAGTACTTC. Translated, it gives CASSLAEARYEQYF. The full variable domain, rest sourced from reference TRBV7-2 and TRBJ2-7, is GAGVSQSPSNKVTEKGKDVELRCDPISGHTALYWYRQSLGQGLEFLIYFQGNSAPDKSGLPSDRFSAERTGGSVSTLTIQRTQQEDSAVYLCASSLAEARYEQYFGPGTRLTVT.

This clone was seen a handful of times. The CDR3 DNA reads as TGTGCCAGCAGCCCCCTGGCTGTGGCAGGGAATTCCTACGAGCAGTACTTC. It yields the protein CASSPLAVAGNSYEQYF. The chain couples TRBV9 to TRBJ2-7; D is perhaps TRBD1 (5 bases). Germline CDR1 and CDR2: SGDLS and YYNGEE. The CDR3 sequence is 17 residues long. V lost 4 bases, J lost 1 base, and 21 bases lay in between.

The rearrangement links TRBV6-1 to TRBJ2-3; D assignment may be TRBD1 or TRBD2 (5 bases each). The V end lost 4 bases, the J end lost 2 bases, and 13 bases lay between the germline ends. CDR1 MNHNS and CDR2 SASEGT come from the germline V gene. This CDR3 has 15 amino acids. CDR3 bases: TGTGCCAGCAGTGGGGACGCCAGATTCACAGATACGCAGTATTTT. This codes for CASSGDARFTDTQYF.

This clone was seen a few times. The chain combines TRBV29-1 with TRBJ2-7; D may correspond to TRBD1 or TRBD2 (6 bases each). Germline CDR1 SQVTM, CDR2 ANQGSEA. CDR3 length equals 17 residues. Trimming pared 1 base from V and 4 bases from J, leaving 23 bases between. CDR3 loop: CSVEGGVLGGAPYEQYF. DNA of the CDR3: TGCAGCGTTGAAGGCGGGGTTCTGGGGGGCGCCCCATACGAGCAGTACTTC.

This clone appeared many times. This chain links TRBV18 with TRBJ1-6, with D possibly matching TRBD1 (6 bases). Germline assignment: CDR1 KGHSH and CDR2 LQKENI. The CDR3 runs 16 residues. Trimming took 4 bases from V and 7 from J, leaving 17 bases between them. The CDR3 region has the DNA TGTGCCAGCTCACAGGACAGCTTAAGAGTGAATTCACCCCTCCACTTT. Translation: CASSQDSLRVNSPLHF.

This clone came up a few times. J is TRBJ1-2 and V is TRBV10-3; D gene unclear. Germline V CDR1 and CDR2: ENHRY, SYGVKD. The CDR3 covers 12 residues. The ends were cut back, 6 bases at V and 2 bases at J, with 7 bases in the middle. The CDR3 here is CAIRTGNYGYTF. CDR3 nucleotides: TGTGCCATCAGAACGGGCAACTATGGCTACACCTTC.

This clone was recorded a few times. The V gene is TRBV30, the J gene TRBJ1-2, with 8 bases that match TRBD1. Germline assignment: CDR1 GTSNPN and CDR2 SVGIG (reference sequence). J gave up 13 bases and V 4 bases, and 17 bases lay outside the gene matches. The CDR3 covers 14 residues. The CDR3 region has the DNA TGTGCCTGGATCTCTGGCAGGGGGCCGCCTCTGAGCACCTTC. Protein sequence: CAWISGRGPPLSTF.